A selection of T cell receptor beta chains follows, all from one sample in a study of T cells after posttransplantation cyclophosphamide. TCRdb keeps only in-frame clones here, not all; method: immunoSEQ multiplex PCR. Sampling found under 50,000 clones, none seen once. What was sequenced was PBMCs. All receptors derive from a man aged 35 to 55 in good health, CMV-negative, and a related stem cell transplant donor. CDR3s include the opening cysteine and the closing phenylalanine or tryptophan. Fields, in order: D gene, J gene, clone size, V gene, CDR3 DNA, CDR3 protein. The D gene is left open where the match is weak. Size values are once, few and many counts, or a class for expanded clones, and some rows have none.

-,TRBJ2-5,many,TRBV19,TGTGCCAGTAGTACCACTTACGAGGCAGGGGAAGGGACCCAGTACTTC,CASSTTYEAGEGTQYF
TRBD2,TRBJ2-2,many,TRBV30,TGTGCCTGGACTAGCGGGAACACCGGGGAGCTGTTTTTT,CAWTSGNTGELFF
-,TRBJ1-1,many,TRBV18,TGTGCCAGCTCACCTGGAGGCAGTGAAGCTTTCTTT,CASSPGGSEAFF
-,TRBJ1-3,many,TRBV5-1,TGCGCCAGCAGCTTCGGCGGAACCCTCTCTGGAAACACCATATATTTT,CASSFGGTLSGNTIYF
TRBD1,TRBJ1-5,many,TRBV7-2,TGTGCCAGCAGCGTCAGGGGGAATCAGCCCCAGCATTTT,CASSVRGNQPQHF
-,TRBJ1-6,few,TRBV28,TGTGCCAGCACTTTGTCCGGTAATTCACCCCTCCACTTT,CASTLSGNSPLHF
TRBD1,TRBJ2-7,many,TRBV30,TGTGCCTGGGCACAGGGGACCCTGGACGAGCAGTACTTC,CAWAQGTLDEQYF
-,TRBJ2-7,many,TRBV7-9,TGTGCCAGCAGCTTGGACTACTACGAGCAGTACTTC,CASSLDYYEQYF
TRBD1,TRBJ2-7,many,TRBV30,TGTGCCTGGGGACCCGGACAGGGGATCTACGAGCAGTACTTC,CAWGPGQGIYEQYF
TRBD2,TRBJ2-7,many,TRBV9,TGTGCCAGCAGCGTAGGGGAAGCGGGAGGAGTGAACGAGCAGTACTTC,CASSVGEAGGVNEQYF
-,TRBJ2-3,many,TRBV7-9,TGTGCCAGCAGCTTGGTGACTAGCACAGATACGCAGTATTTT,CASSLVTSTDTQYF
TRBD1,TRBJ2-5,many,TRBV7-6,TGTGCCAGCAGCTTAGTTCCCCCGACAGGGGGAGAGACCCAGTACTTC,CASSLVPPTGGETQYF
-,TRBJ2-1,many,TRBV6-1,TGTGCCAGCAGTGAAGCATCATTCCCCAATGAGCAGTTCTTC,CASSEASFPNEQFF
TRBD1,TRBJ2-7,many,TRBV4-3,TGCGCCAGCAGCCTCACCGACCGGGACAGCGCCTACGAGCAGTACTTC,CASSLTDRDSAYEQYF
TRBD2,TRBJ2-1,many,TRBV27,TGTGCCAGCAGTTTATTAACTAGCGGGTCCGATGAGCAGTTCTTC,CASSLLTSGSDEQFF
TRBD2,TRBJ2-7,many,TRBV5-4,TGTGCCAGCAGCTTCGGGGGGAAGGTTGGGGAGCAGTACTTC,CASSFGGKVGEQYF
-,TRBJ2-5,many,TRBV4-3,TGCGCCAGCAGCCAAGATCTAGAGGGAGGACGGGAGACCCAGTACTTC,CASSQDLEGGRETQYF
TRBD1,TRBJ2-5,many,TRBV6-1,TGTGCCAGCAGTGCTCAGACAGGGGGCACGGAGACCCAGTACTTC,CASSAQTGGTETQYF
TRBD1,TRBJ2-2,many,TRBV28,TGTGCCAGCAGTTCCCCAGGGGGTGGACAGCACACCGGGGAGCTGTTTTTT,CASSSPGGGQHTGELFF
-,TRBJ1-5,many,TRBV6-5,TGTGCCAGCAGTTACGGAGGGGGGGATCAGCCCCAGCATTTT,CASSYGGGDQPQHF
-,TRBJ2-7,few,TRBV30,TGTGCCTGGAGTGTGCGGCGGGACTCTTACGAGCAGTACTTC,CAWSVRRDSYEQYF
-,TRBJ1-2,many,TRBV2,TGTGCCAGCAGTGAACTGACAGGTACTAACTATGGCTACACCTTC,CASSELTGTNYGYTF
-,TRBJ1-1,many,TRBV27,TGTGCCAGCAGCTGGACAGATCTGAACACTGAAGCTTTCTTT,CASSWTDLNTEAFF
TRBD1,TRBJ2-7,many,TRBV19,TGTGCCAGTAGTCGCCGGGACAGGGGTCGCTTTAGCCCCGAGCAGTACTTC,CASSRRDRGRFSPEQYF
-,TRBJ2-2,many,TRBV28,TGTGCCAGCAGTTCATCTCTTCCGGGCACCGGGGAGCTGTTTTTT,CASSSSLPGTGELFF
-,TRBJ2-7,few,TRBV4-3,TGCGCCAGCAGCCAAGATTGGGTCTCCAGGCGCGAGCAGTACTTC,CASSQDWVSRREQYF
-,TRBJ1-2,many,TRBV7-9,TGTGCCAGCAGCTTAAACGCGGATGGCTACACCTTC,CASSLNADGYTF
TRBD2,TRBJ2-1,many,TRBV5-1,TGCGCCAGCAGCCTGGGGACTAGCGGGGTCAATGAGCAGTTCTTC,CASSLGTSGVNEQFF
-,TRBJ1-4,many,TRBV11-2,TGTGCCAGCAGCTCTAGCTCAACTAATGAAAAACTGTTTTTT,CASSSSSTNEKLFF
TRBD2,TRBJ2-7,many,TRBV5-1,TGCGCCAGCAGCCTGGGACTAGCGGGAGCATTGAGCGAGCAGTACTTC,CASSLGLAGALSEQYF
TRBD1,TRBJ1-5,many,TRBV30,TGTGCCTGGAGGACAGGGGGAAATCAGCCCCAGCATTTT,CAWRTGGNQPQHF
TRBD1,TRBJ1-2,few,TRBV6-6,TGTGCCAGCAGTTACTCCCAGACAGGGCGGGGCTACACCTTC,CASSYSQTGRGYTF
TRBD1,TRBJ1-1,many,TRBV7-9,TGTGCCAGCAGTTGGGGACAGCTGACAGAAGCTTTCTTT,CASSWGQLTEAFF
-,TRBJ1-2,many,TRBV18,TGTGCCAGCTCACCACCGAGTCAGGGCGGCTATGGCTACACCTTC,CASSPPSQGGYGYTF
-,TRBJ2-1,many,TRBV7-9,TGTGCCAGCAGCTCCCCCAAGGGAGCCAGTGAGCAGTTCTTC,CASSSPKGASEQFF
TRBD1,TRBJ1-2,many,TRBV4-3,TGCGCCAGCAGCCAACAATACTCAGGGGGATTCTATGGCTACACCTTC,CASSQQYSGGFYGYTF
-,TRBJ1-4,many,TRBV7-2,TGTGCCAGCAGGGTCAGAGGGGAAAAACTGTTTTTT,CASRVRGEKLFF
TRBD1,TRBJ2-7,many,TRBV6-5,TGTGCCAGCAGTTACTCCGGGACAGGGGGCCCCTACGAGCAGTACTTC,CASSYSGTGGPYEQYF
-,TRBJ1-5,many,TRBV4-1,TGCGCCAGCAGCCTGGGGCCTGAGAATCAGCCCCAGCATTTT,CASSLGPENQPQHF
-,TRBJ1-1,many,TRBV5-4,TGTGCCAGCAGGCAGGCGGGGGTGACTGAAGCTTTCTTT,CASRQAGVTEAFF
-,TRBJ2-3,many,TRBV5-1,TGCGCCAGCAGCTACGGGACAACCGAACTCACAGATACGCAGTATTTT,CASSYGTTELTDTQYF
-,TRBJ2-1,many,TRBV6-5,TGTGCCAGCAGTTACTCGAAGTACGAGAATGAGCAGTTCTTC,CASSYSKYENEQFF
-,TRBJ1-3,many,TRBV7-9,TGTGCCAGCAGCTTAGGGTCGGCCGGGATGGATTTT,CASSLGSAGMDF
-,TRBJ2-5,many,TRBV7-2,TGTGCCAGCAGCCAACAGGGCCGGGGGACCCAGTACTTC,CASSQQGRGTQYF
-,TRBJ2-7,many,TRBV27,TGTGCCAGCAGTTTAACGTACAAAACCTACGAGCAGTACTTC,CASSLTYKTYEQYF
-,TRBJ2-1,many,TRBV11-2,TGTGCCAGCAGCTTAGATCGGGGAAGCGCCCAGCAGTTCTTC,CASSLDRGSAQQFF
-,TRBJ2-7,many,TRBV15,TGTGCCACCAGCAGAGAGGCGGGAAACTCCTACGAGCAGTACTTC,CATSREAGNSYEQYF
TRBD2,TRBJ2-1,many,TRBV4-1,TGCGCCAGCAGCCATCCCGGGACTAGCGGGCGGAGCTCCTACAATGAGCAGTTCTTC,CASSHPGTSGRSSYNEQFF
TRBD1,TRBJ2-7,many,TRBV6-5,TGTGCCAGTACAGGGGTGGGCGAGCAGTACTTC,CASTGVGEQYF
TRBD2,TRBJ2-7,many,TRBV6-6,TGTGCCAGCAGTTACAGCTTAGCGGGAGGGCCTCACGAGCAGTACTTC,CASSYSLAGGPHEQYF
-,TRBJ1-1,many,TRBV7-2,TGTGCCAGCAGCTTAAAATCCGGGGGTCTTCGGGCTTTCTTT,CASSLKSGGLRAFF
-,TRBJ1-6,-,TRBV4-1,TGCGCCAGCAGCAGGGGGTTCGGGAATTCACCCCTCCACTTT,CASSRGFGNSPLHF
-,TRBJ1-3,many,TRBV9,TGTGCCAGCAGCCCTGGGGGGGGGCGATCCTCTGGAAACACCATATATTTT,CASSPGGGRSSGNTIYF
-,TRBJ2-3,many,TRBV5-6,TGTGCCAGCAGCTTTATCGTCCGGGAGTCGAGGGAGAATACGCAGTATTTT,CASSFIVRESRENTQYF
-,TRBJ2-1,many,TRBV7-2,TGTGCCAGCAGCTTAAACAGGCAATCCTACAATGAGCAGTTCTTC,CASSLNRQSYNEQFF